This TCR beta chain derives from a study of blood T cell repertoires in COVID-19. J was trimmed by 1 base and V by 10 bases; bases with no gene match: 7. This CDR3 spans 14 amino acids. Looked up from germline, CDR1 is LNHDA and CDR2 is SQIVND (reference sequence). Produced via immunoSEQ multiplex PCR; TCRdb's table is partial and in-frame only. The table lists around 150,000 clones, 80% of them singletons, with around 3.2% in the top ten. Enrollees, about 18 to 89 years old, lived in about two dozen US areas. This receptor was identified in a woman aged 60-75 years who had recovered from COVID-19. The chain has TRBV19 and TRBJ1-2; TRBD1 agrees at 9 bases. Sequenced input: PBMCs or T cells enriched from blood (not recorded which). The CDR3 DNA reads TGTGCCACCTCCGGACAGGGGCATAACTATGGCTACACCTTC. It codes for CATSGQGHNYGYTF. The full variable domain, its missing parts supplied by reference TRBV19 and TRBJ1-2, is DGGITQSPKYLFRKEGQNVTLSCEQNLNHDAMYWYRQDPGQGLRLIYYSQIVNDFQKGDIAEGYSVSREKKESFPLTVTSAQKNPTAFYLCATSGQGHNYGYTFGSGTRLTVV.